The clone carrying this T cell receptor beta chain was found many times. A second PCR of 7 to 11 cycles used a sample-barcoded 5' primer and a J-beta primer mix. Each cDNA was tagged by a template-switch adaptor containing 12 random nucleotides. TCRdb passed the 5' RACE reads through MiXCR, listing each CDR3 protein once. Of about 620,000 distinct CDR3 sequences detected, around 20% appear once; the ten largest clones hold roughly 3.7%. This CDR3 is built from 15 residues. In germline, CDR1 is MDHEN, CDR2 SYDVKM. With V trimmed by 7 bases and J by 10 bases, 13 bases remained unmatched. PBMCs, at least 6.5 million per sample, were isolated. The extraction recovered at least 5 micrograms of total RNA per sample. The sample is drawn from a study of blood T cells in healthy people across ages.

This sequence originates from a man aged 65-85 years in good health. V and J are TRBV28 and TRBJ2-1; TRBD1 matches 10 bases. Sequenced material: blood. CDR3: CASKQRDRGKGEQFF. CDR3 sequence (DNA): TGTGCCAGCAAGCAGCGGGACAGGGGTAAGGGCGAGCAGTTCTTC.